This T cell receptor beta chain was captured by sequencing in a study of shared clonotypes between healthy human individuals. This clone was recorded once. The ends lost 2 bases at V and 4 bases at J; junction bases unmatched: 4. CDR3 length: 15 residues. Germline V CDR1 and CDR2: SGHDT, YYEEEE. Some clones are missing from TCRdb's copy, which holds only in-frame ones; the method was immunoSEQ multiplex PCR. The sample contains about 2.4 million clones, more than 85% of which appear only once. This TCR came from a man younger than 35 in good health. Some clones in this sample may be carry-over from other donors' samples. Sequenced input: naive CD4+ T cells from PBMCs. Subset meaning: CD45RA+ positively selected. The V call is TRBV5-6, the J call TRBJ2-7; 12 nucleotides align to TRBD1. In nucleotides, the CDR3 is TGTGCCAGCAGCTTCGGGGACAGGGGGCATTACGAGCAGTACTTC. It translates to CASSFGDRGHYEQYF.